This T cell receptor (beta chain) was obtained from a study of neurological immune-mediated disorders. Trimming cost V 5 bases and J 9 bases; bases outside gene matches: 8. CDR3 length: 12 residues. Germline V gene sequence: CDR1 DFQATT, CDR2 SNEGSKA (reference sequence). Specified time point: longitudinal time-point 2. TCRdb analysed the 5' RACE reads with MiXCR anew, one entry per CDR3 protein. This sample has 65,000 to 95,000 distinct CDR3 sequences, with approximately 5.8% found just once. Study results and caveats: Because no CDR3 amino acid sequences were shared across subjects by expanded clones, private repertoires were suggested in all groups.

This clonotype was found many times. Its antigen is still unknown. The sequence came from a woman aged 60-75 years with multiple sclerosis. Sequenced input: PBMCs. This chain uses TRBV20-1 with TRBJ2-3; the match to TRBD2 covers 7 bases. This CDR3 reads CSAGGVLDTQYF. The CDR3 DNA follows: TGCAGTGCTGGGGGGGTCTTAGACACGCAGTATTTT.